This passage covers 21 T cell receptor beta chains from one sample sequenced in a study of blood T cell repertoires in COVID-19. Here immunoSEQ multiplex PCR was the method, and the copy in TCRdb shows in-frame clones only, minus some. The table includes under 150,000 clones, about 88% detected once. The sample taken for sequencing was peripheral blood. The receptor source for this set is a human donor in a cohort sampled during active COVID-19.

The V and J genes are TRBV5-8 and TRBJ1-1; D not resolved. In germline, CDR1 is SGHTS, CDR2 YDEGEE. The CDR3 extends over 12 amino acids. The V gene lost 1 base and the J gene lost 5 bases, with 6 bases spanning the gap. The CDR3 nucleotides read TGTGCCAGCAGCTTGCCGAGAACTGAAGCTTTCTTT. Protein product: CASSLPRTEAFF. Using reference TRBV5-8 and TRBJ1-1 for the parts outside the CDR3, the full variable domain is EAGVTQSPTHLIKTRGQQATLRCSPISGHTSVYWYQQALGLGLQFLLWYDEGEERNRGNFPPRFSGRQFPNYSSELNVNALELEDSALYLCASSLPRTEAFFGQGTRLTVV.

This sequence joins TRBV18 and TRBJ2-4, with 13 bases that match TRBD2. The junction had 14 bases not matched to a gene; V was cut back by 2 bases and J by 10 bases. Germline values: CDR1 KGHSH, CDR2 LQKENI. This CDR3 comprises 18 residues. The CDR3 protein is CASSPRTSGRGGVVIQYF. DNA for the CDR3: TGTGCCAGCTCACCAAGGACTAGCGGGAGAGGGGGCGTAGTGATTCAGTACTTC.

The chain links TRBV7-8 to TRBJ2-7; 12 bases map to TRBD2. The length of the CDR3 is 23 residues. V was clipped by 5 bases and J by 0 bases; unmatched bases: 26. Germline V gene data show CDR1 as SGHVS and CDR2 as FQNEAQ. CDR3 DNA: TGTGCCAGCAGCCTGGGCTTTACCGGGACTAGCGGGTCCACCAGCCCTTCCTCCTACGAGCAGTACTTC. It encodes CASSLGFTGTSGSTSPSSYEQYF.

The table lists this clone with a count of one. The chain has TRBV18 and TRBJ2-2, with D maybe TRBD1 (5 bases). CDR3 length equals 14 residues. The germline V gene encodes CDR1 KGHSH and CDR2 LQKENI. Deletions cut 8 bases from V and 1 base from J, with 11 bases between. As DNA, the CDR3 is TGTGCCAGCGCCGCCCAGGGGAACACCGGGGAGCTGTTTTTT. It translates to CASAAQGNTGELFF.

CDR3 in DNA: TGTGCCAGCAGTTTGGGTACGGGGATAGGTCAGCCCCAGCATTTT. Translated, it gives CASSLGTGIGQPQHF. V and J are TRBV28 and TRBJ1-5, with D uncertain. Deletions cut 3 bases from V and 6 bases from J, with 15 bases between. This CDR3 comprises 15 residues. CDR1 is MDHEN and CDR2 is SYDVKM in the germline V gene.

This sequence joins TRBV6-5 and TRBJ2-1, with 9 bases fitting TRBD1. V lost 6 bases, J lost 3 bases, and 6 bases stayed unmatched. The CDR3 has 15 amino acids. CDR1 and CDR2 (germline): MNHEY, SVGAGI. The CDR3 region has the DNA TGTGCCAGCAGGAAACCGGGACAGGGCTACAATGAGCAGTTCTTC. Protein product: CASRKPGQGYNEQFF.

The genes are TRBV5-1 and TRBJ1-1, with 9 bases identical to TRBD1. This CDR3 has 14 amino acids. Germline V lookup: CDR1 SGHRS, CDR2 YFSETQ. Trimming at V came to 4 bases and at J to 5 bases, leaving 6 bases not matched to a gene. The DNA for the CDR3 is TGCGCCAGCAGCATAATGACAGGGGGTACTGAAGCTTTCTTT. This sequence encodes CASSIMTGGTEAFF.

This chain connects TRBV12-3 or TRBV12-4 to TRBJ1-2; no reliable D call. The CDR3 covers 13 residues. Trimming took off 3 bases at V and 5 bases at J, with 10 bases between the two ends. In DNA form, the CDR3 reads TGTGCCAGCAGTTTTTGGGAGGAGTATGGCTACACCTTC. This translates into CASSFWEEYGYTF.

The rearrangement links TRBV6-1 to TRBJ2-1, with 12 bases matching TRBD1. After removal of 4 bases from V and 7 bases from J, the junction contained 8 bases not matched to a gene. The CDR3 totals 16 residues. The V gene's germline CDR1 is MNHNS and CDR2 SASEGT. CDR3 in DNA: TGTGCCAGCAGTGTTCTAGGGGGACAGGGGGCGAATGAGCAGTTCTTC. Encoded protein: CASSVLGGQGANEQFF.

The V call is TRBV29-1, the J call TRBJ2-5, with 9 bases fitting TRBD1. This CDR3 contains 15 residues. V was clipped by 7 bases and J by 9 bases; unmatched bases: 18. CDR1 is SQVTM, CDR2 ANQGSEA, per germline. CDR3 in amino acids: CSGRPGQGGTGAQYF. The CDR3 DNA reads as TGCAGCGGTCGGCCGGGACAGGGAGGAACTGGGGCCCAGTACTTC.

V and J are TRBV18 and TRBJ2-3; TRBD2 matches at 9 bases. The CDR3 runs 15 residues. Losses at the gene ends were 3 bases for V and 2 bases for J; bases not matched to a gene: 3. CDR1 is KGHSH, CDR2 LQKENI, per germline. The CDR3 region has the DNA TGTGCCAGCTCACCTCGGACTAGCGCCACAGATACGCAGTATTTT. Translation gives CASSPRTSATDTQYF.

CDR3 protein: CASSLGGQVLYNEQFF. CDR3 bases: TGTGCCAGCAGCTTGGGCGGACAGGTTCTGTACAATGAGCAGTTCTTC. The chain uses TRBV5-6 and TRBJ2-1; 7 nucleotides line up with TRBD1. V gave up 0 bases and J gave up 4 bases; unmatched junction bases: 7. The germline V gene has CDR1 SGHDT and CDR2 YYEEEE. CDR3 length: 16 residues.

CDR3 nucleotides: TGCAGTGCTAGGTCGGGGTTTGAGCAGTACTTC. It codes for CSARSGFEQYF. The J gene is TRBJ2-7, the V gene TRBV20-1, with D perhaps TRBD2 (5 bases). CDR3 size: 11 residues. Germline V gene sequence: CDR1 DFQATT, CDR2 SNEGSKA (reference sequence). Trimming removed 3 bases at V and 7 bases at J, with 10 bases between.

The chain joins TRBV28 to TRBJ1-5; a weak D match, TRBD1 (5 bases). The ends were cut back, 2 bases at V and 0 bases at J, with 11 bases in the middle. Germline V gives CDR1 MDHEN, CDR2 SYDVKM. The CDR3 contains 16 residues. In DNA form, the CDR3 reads TGTGCCAGCAGTTTAAATGGGGCTTATAGCAATCAGCCCCAGCATTTT. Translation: CASSLNGAYSNQPQHF.

This CDR3 is CASSDNNYGYTF. The CDR3 nucleotides are TGTGCCAGCAGTGACAATAACTATGGCTACACCTTC. The genes are TRBV2 and TRBJ1-2; D is undetermined. Per the germline V gene, CDR1 is SNHLY and CDR2 is FYNNEI. This CDR3 is built from 12 residues. V was cut by 3 bases and J by 1 base, with 3 bases left in between.

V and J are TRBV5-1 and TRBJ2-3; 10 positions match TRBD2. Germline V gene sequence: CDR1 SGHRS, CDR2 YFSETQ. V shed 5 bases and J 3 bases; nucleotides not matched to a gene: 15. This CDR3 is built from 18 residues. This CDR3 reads CASSYLPSSGGTTDTQYF. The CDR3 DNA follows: TGCGCCAGCAGTTACCTCCCATCTAGCGGGGGTACTACAGATACGCAGTATTTT.

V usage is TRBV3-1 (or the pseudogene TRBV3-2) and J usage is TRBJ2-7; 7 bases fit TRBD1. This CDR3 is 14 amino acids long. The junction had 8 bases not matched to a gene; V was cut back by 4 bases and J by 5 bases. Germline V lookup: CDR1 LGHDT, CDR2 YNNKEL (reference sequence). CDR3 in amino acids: CASSPMTGSDEQYF. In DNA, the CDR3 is TGTGCCAGCAGCCCGATGACAGGGAGCGACGAGCAGTACTTC.

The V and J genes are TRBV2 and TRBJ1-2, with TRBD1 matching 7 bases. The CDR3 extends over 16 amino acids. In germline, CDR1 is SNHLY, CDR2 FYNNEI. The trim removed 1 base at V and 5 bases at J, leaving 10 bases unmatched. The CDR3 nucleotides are TGTGCCAGCAGTGAAGGCCAGGGGGGACCAATTTATGGCTACACCTTC. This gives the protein CASSEGQGGPIYGYTF.

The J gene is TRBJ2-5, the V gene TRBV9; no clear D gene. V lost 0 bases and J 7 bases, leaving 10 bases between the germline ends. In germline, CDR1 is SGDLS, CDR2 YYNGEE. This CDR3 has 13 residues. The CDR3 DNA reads TGTGCCAGCAGCGTAGGGGCAGGTGCGACCCAGTACTTC. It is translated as CASSVGAGATQYF.

The DNA for the CDR3 is TGTGCCAGCAGCCAAGCCCTCTGGAAGGGGCGGGAGGTCAAAAACATTCAGTACTTC. Protein product: CASSQALWKGREVKNIQYF. The chain combines TRBV14 with TRBJ2-4, with 8 bases aligning to TRBD2. The V segment lost 1 base and the J segment 3 bases; nucleotides outside the gene matches: 14. Germline CDR1 and CDR2: SGHDN and FVKESK. There are 19 residues in the CDR3. The whole variable domain, remainder taken from reference TRBV14 and TRBJ2-4, is EAGVTQFPSHSVIEKGQTVTLRCDPISGHDNLYWYRRVMGKEIKFLLHFVKESKQDESGMPNNRFLAERTGGTYSTLKVQPAELEDSGVYFCASSQALWKGREVKNIQYFGAGTRLSVL.

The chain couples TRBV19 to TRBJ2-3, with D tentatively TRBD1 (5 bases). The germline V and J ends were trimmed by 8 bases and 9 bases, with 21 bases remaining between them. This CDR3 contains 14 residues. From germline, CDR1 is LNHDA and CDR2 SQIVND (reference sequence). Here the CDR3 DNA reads TGTGCCAGTTCCCTAGTAGGGGCGGCAGGCACGCAGTATTTT. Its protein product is CASSLVGAAGTQYF.